Described below is a single T cell receptor beta chain sequence and its context. The entry originates in a study of CD8+ T cells in alopecia areata. Study background: Treated patients took oral tofacitinib at 5 to 10 mg twice daily.

The CDR3 is made up of 12 amino acids. Germline V gene data show CDR1 as SQVTM and CDR2 as ANQGSEA. TCR sequencing used cDNA made by reverse transcription of extracted RNA. Sequenced by immunoSEQ multiplex PCR; TCRdb stores in-frame clones only, minus some. The sample holds some 110,000 clones, more than 30% seen once. The sequence came from a human donor with alopecia areata. Sequenced material: CD4+ T cells sorted from blood. The rearrangement links TRBV29-1 to TRBJ1-4; D gene ambiguous. CDR3 sequence (DNA): TGCACCATCCGGGGTTTGAATGAAAAACTGTTTTTT. It yields the protein CTIRGLNEKLFF.